The 17 T cell receptor beta chains listed next were all sequenced from one sample in a study of early T cells in non-severe SARS-CoV-2 infection. TCRdb reprocessed the 5' RACE reads via MiXCR and lists one record per CDR3 protein. The table has fewer than 80,000 distinct CDR3 sequences, around 11% seen once. Material: whole blood, obtained at baseline. These receptors all come from an adult who was a healthcare worker with PCR-confirmed SARS-CoV-2 infection or an uninfected control (not recorded which). The donor label of this sample is uncertain.

This clonotype was counted only a few times. CDR3 protein: CASSITADPQPQHF. The CDR3 DNA reads TGTGCCAGTAGTATCACGGCGGACCCTCAGCCCCAGCATTTT. This chain links TRBV19 with TRBJ1-5; D remains ambiguous. This CDR3 has 14 residues. Germline assignment: CDR1 LNHDA and CDR2 SQIVND (reference sequence). V was pared by 3 bases and J by 6 bases, with 12 bases between.

This clonotype was counted many times. The chain carries TRBV12-3 or TRBV12-4 and TRBJ1-2; 9 nucleotides align to TRBD1. This CDR3 has 14 residues. The trim removed 6 bases at V and 1 base at J, leaving 3 bases unmatched. CDR3 loop: CASSRDRDNYGYTF. CDR3 sequence (DNA): TGTGCCAGCAGCCGGGACAGGGATAACTATGGCTACACCTTC.

Ten or more counts support this clonotype. The chain couples TRBV20-1 to TRBJ1-2, with D possibly being TRBD1 (6 bases). CDR3 length: 14 amino acids. Germline CDR1 and CDR2: DFQATT and SNEGSKA (reference sequence). The V end was cut by 0 bases, the J end by 2 bases, with 10 bases between. The CDR3 sequence is CSARDGQKNYGYTF. CDR3 nucleotides: TGCAGTGCTAGAGATGGACAGAAAAACTATGGCTACACCTTC.

This clonotype appeared many times. The chain uses TRBV7-2 and TRBJ2-1, with TRBD1 identical over 7 bases. CDR3 length: 15 residues. Trimming at V came to 4 bases and at J to 3 bases, leaving 6 bases not matched to a gene. Per germline, CDR1 SGHTA and CDR2 FQGNSA. CDR3 sequence: CASSWRQGHYNEQFF. Here the CDR3 DNA reads TGTGCCAGCAGCTGGAGACAGGGCCACTACAATGAGCAGTTCTTC.

The J gene is TRBJ2-1, the V gene TRBV6-6, with D unresolved. Trimming shortened V by 2 bases and J by 0 bases, and 2 bases separated the two germline ends. CDR3 size: 13 residues. CDR1 is MNHNY, CDR2 SVGAGI, per germline (reference sequence). The CDR3: CASSYTSYNEQFF. DNA of the CDR3: TGTGCCAGCAGTTACACCTCCTACAATGAGCAGTTCTTC.

The chain is built from TRBV20-1 and TRBJ2-3; the match to TRBD2 covers 7 bases. The CDR3 is 17 residues long. Losses at the gene ends were 1 base for V and 6 bases for J; bases not matched to a gene: 16. The germline gives CDR1 DFQATT, CDR2 SNEGSKA (reference sequence). In nucleotides, the CDR3 is TGCAGTGCTAGAGGAGAGGGACTAACCCTAGCGTGGGATACGCAGTATTTT. It encodes CSARGEGLTLAWDTQYF.

This clonotype showed up just a few times. The J gene is TRBJ2-3, the V gene TRBV5-5; D is uncertain. V shed 0 bases and J shed 3 bases, with 11 bases lying between them. Germline lookup yields CDR1 SGHKS and CDR2 YYEKEE (reference sequence). The CDR3 consists of 15 residues. The DNA for the CDR3 is TGTGCCAGCAGCTTGGCAAGGGTAGGGACAGATACGCAGTATTTT. Translated, it gives CASSLARVGTDTQYF.

The rearrangement joins TRBV6-4 to TRBJ2-5; D perhaps matches TRBD2 (5 bases). V lost 3 bases and J 7 bases, leaving 12 bases between the germline ends. The CDR3 sequence is 13 residues long. CDR1 MRHNA and CDR2 SNTAGT come from the germline V gene. CDR3 protein: CASSESHGGTQYF. The CDR3 DNA reads as TGTGCCAGCAGTGAGTCTCACGGAGGGACCCAGTACTTC.

This clonotype showed up many times. The rearrangement uses TRBV29-1 and TRBJ1-5, with no clear D. The V end lost 7 bases, the J end lost 2 bases, and 15 bases lay between the germline ends. From germline, CDR1 is SQVTM and CDR2 ANQGSEA. The CDR3 is made up of 14 amino acids. The CDR3: CSADGVGGNQPQHF. The CDR3 region has the DNA TGCAGCGCCGACGGGGTTGGAGGCAATCAGCCCCAGCATTTT. The whole variable domain, remainder taken from reference TRBV29-1 and TRBJ1-5, is SAVISQKPSRDICQRGTSLTIQCQVDSQVTMMFWYRQQPGQSLTLIATANQGSEATYESGFVIDKFPISRPNLTFSTLTVSNMSPEDSSIYLCSADGVGGNQPQHFGDGTRLSIL.

Sample share makes this clonotype medium-sized. The chain is built from TRBV6-5 and TRBJ1-6, with no clear D. V lost 2 bases, J lost 7 bases, and 12 bases lay in between. The CDR3 consists of 15 residues. CDR1 and CDR2 (germline): MNHEY, SVGAGI. The CDR3 here is CASSYDPVQNSPLHF. The CDR3 DNA reads as TGTGCCAGCAGTTACGACCCAGTCCAAAATTCACCCCTCCACTTT.

A few counts support this clonotype. The genes are TRBV2 and TRBJ1-1, with D possibly matching TRBD1 (6 bases). The CDR3 is 13 residues long. CDR1 and CDR2 from the germline V gene are SNHLY and FYNNEI. Trimming left V 6 bases short and J 10 bases short, with 18 bases between. The CDR3 loop is CASRQGHASGAFF. The CDR3 DNA reads as TGTGCCAGCAGACAGGGACACGCTTCGGGAGCTTTCTTT.

The chain carries TRBV6-2 or TRBV6-3 and TRBJ2-1, with TRBD2 matching 7 bases. The CDR3 covers 14 residues. Germline V lookup: CDR1 MNHEY, CDR2 SVGEGT. Losses at the gene ends were 2 bases for V and 6 bases for J; bases not matched to a gene: 4. The CDR3 DNA reads as TGTGCCAGCAGTTACCGGGGAGGGACCAATGAGCAGTTCTTC. The encoded protein is CASSYRGGTNEQFF.

V gene TRBV12-3 or TRBV12-4 combines with J gene TRBJ1-1; 7 bases map to TRBD1. CDR3 length equals 15 residues. Losses at the gene ends were 5 bases for V and 2 bases for J; bases not matched to a gene: 8. The chain's CDR3 is CASSVYRGRNTEAFF. The CDR3, as DNA: TGTGCCAGCAGTGTATACAGGGGTAGAAACACTGAAGCTTTCTTT.

This clonotype showed up just once. The J gene is TRBJ1-3, the V gene TRBV7-9; no definite D call. Germline V gene sequence: CDR1 SEHNR, CDR2 FQNEAQ (reference sequence). The CDR3 extends over 15 amino acids. Trimming stripped 6 bases from V and 0 bases from J, with 12 bases between. The CDR3: CASRRTESSGNTIYF. For the CDR3, the DNA is TGTGCCAGCAGGCGTACGGAAAGCTCTGGAAACACCATATATTTT.

The CDR3 reads CASSGNGGEKLFF. The CDR3 DNA follows: TGTGCCAGCTCAGGCAACGGTGGAGAAAAACTGTTTTTT. The chain has TRBV18 and TRBJ1-4; no clear D gene. The CDR3 sequence is 13 residues long. The V gene's germline CDR1 is KGHSH and CDR2 LQKENI. V was shortened by 5 bases and J by 8 bases, with 12 bases between the two germline ends. The complete variable domain, with remaining parts taken from reference TRBV18 and TRBJ1-4, reads NAGVMQNPRHLVRRRGQEARLRCSPMKGHSHVYWYRQLPEEGLKFMVYLQKENIIDESGMPKERFSAEFPKEGPSILRIQQVVRGDSAAYFCASSGNGGEKLFFGSGTQLSVL.

This clonotype was found many times. This chain uses TRBV30 with TRBJ1-2, with D tentatively TRBD1 (6 bases). Per the germline V gene, CDR1 is GTSNPN and CDR2 is SVGIG (reference sequence). The CDR3 is 17 amino acids. The V and J ends lost 0 bases and 4 bases respectively, with 21 bases between them. The CDR3 DNA sequence: TGTGCCTGGAGTGTAGAGCTTGGCAGGGGACATGGCTATGGCTACACCTTC. Translation gives CAWSVELGRGHGYGYTF.

This clonotype has just a few counts. The genes are TRBV9 and TRBJ1-1, with D perhaps TRBD1 (6 bases). There are 14 residues in the CDR3. Trimming cost V 3 bases and J 1 base, with 10 bases left between them. In germline, CDR1 is SGDLS, CDR2 YYNGEE. CDR3 nucleotide sequence: TGTGCCAGCAGCGACGTGGGACAGAACACTGAAGCTTTCTTT. Translation gives CASSDVGQNTEAFF.